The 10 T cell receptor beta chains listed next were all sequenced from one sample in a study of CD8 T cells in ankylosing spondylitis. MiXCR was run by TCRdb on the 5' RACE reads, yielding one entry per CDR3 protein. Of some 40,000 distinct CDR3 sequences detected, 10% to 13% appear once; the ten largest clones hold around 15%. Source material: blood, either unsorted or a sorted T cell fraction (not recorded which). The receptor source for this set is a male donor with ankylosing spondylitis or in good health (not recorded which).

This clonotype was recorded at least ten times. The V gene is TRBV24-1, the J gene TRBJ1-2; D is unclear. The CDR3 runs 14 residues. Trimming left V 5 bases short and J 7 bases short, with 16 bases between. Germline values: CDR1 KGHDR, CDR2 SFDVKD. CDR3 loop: CATSGVYSSRGYTF. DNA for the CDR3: TGTGCCACCAGTGGCGTTTACTCGAGTCGTGGCTACACCTTC.

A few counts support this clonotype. In DNA, the CDR3 is TGTGCCAGCAGCCAGCCTGGGAACACTGAAGCTTTCTTT. Its protein product is CASSQPGNTEAFF. The chain carries TRBV11-2 and TRBJ1-1; D not resolved. The CDR3 has 13 residues. Trimming cost V 5 bases and J 1 base, with 8 bases left between them. CDR1 is SGHAT and CDR2 is FQNNGV in the germline V gene.

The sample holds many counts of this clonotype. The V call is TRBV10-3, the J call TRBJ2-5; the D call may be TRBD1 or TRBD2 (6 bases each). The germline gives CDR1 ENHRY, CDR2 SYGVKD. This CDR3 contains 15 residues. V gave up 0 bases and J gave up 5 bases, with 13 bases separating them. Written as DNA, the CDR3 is TGTGCCATCAGTGAGTCCGGAGGGGGAGTGGAGACCCAGTACTTC. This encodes CAISESGGGVETQYF.

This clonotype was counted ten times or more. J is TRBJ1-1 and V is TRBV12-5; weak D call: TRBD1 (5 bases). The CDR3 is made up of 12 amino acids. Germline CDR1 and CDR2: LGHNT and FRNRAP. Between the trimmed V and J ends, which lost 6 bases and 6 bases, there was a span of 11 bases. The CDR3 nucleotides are TGTGCTAGTGGCCCGGGGGGTCCTGAAGCTTTCTTT. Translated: CASGPGGPEAFF.

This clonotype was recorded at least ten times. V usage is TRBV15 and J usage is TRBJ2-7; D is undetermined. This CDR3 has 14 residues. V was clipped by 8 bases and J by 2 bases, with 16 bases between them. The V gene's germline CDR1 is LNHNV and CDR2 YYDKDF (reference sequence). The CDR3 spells CATGAGTTPYEQYF. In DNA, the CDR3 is TGTGCCACCGGAGCAGGCACAACTCCCTACGAGCAGTACTTC. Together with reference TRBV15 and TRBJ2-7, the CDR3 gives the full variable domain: DAMVIQNPRYQVTQFGKPVTLSCSQTLNHNVMYWYQQKSSQAPKLLFHYYDKDFNNEADTPDNFQSRRPNTSFCFLDIRSPGLGDTAMYLCATGAGTTPYEQYFGPGTRLTVT.

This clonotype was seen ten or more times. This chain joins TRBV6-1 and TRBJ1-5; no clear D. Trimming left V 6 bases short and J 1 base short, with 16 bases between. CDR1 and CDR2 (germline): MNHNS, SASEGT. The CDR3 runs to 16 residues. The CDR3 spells CASSDRGPRSNQPQHF. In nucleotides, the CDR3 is TGTGCCAGCAGCGATCGAGGGCCGAGGAGCAATCAGCCCCAGCATTTT.

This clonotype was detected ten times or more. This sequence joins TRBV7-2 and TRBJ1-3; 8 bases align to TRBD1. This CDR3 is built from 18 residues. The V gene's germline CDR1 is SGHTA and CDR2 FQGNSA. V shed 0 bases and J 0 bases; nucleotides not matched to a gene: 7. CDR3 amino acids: CASSLARQGIASGNTIYF. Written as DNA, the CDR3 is TGTGCCAGCAGCTTAGCGAGACAGGGGATCGCCTCTGGAAACACCATATATTTT.

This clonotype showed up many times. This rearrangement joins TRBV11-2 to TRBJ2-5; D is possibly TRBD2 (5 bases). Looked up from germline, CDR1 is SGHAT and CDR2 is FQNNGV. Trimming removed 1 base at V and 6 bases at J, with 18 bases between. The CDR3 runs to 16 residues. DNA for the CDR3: TGTGCCAGCAGCTTAGGTGTGAGGGCCCTGCGGAAGACCCAGTACTTC. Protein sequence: CASSLGVRALRKTQYF.

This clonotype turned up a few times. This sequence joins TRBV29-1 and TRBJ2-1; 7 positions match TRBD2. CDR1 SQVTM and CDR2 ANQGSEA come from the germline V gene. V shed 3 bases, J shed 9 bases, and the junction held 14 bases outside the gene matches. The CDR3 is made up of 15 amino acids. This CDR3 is CSVDRRESESGEQFF. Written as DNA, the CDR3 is TGCAGCGTTGACAGGCGGGAGTCGGAGTCCGGTGAGCAGTTCTTC.

This CDR3 is CATSSDGTEETQYF. CDR3 bases: TGTGCCACCAGCAGCGATGGGACTGAAGAGACCCAGTACTTC. The chain couples TRBV15 to TRBJ2-5; possibly TRBD2 for D (6 bases). The CDR3 runs 14 residues. V lost 3 bases, J lost 3 bases, and 11 bases lay in between. The germline gives CDR1 LNHNV, CDR2 YYDKDF (reference sequence).